This T cell receptor beta chain came from a study of CD8 T cells in ankylosing spondylitis. Notes on the study in general: A motif of fewer than ten highly homologous TCR beta variants was seen as apparently characteristic of ankylosing spondylitis blood.

This clonotype was counted only a few times. Antigen unknown. Each CDR3 protein is one row after TCRdb ran MiXCR on the 5' RACE reads. The data hold more than 650,000 distinct CDR3 sequences, with approximately 12% observed a single time. V shed 2 bases, J shed 6 bases, and the junction held 9 bases outside the gene matches. The CDR3 is 16 amino acids. CDR1 and CDR2 from the germline V gene are SGHRS and YFSETQ. Sequencing was performed on blood, either unsorted or a sorted T cell fraction (not recorded which). The rearrangement joins TRBV5-1 to TRBJ1-1, with 11 bases matching TRBD1. The origin of this receptor is a male donor with ankylosing spondylitis. The CDR3 region is CASSFDSGQGVSEAFF. Here the CDR3 DNA reads TGCGCCAGCAGCTTTGACTCGGGACAGGGGGTCTCTGAAGCTTTCTTT.